This T cell receptor beta chain was identified in a study of OX40 agonist ivuxolimab in advanced cancers. Sequencing used immunoSEQ multiplex PCR; TCRdb keeps in-frame clones, though not all of them. This sample yields roughly 110,000 clones, of which 91% are seen a single time; about 1.2% belongs to the top ten. CDR3 size: 14 residues. Trimming removed 1 base from V and 4 bases from J, with 10 bases in between. Germline assignment: CDR1 SGHDN and CDR2 FVKESK. Specimen: CD4+ or CD8+ T cells sorted from blood, collected in a trial of the OX40 agonist ivuxolimab. The J gene is TRBJ1-2, the V gene TRBV14, with a weak D call TRBD1 (6 bases). This clonotype was sampled from an adult with an advanced solid tumor such as melanoma, head and neck, liver or kidney cancer. The CDR3 region is CASSQASGVYGYTF. CDR3 coding DNA: TGTGCCAGCAGCCAAGCCTCAGGGGTCTATGGCTACACCTTC. The whole variable domain, remainder taken from reference TRBV14 and TRBJ1-2, is EAGVTQFPSHSVIEKGQTVTLRCDPISGHDNLYWYRRVMGKEIKFLLHFVKESKQDESGMPNNRFLAERTGGTYSTLKVQPAELEDSGVYFCASSQASGVYGYTFGSGTRLTVV.